The subject of this entry is one TCR beta chain. This clonotype occurred many times. Its antigen is not yet known. The sample holds no much larger clone one base away, and base qualities are not on file. This sample was included in a study of T cells in Graves' hyperthyroidism and ophthalmopathy (dated by TCRdb to about 2019). As for the study more broadly: Peripheral blood was collected at initial diagnosis, before any treatment. A discovery cohort of around 100 patients, about 40 with Graves' ophthalmopathy and 55 to 65 with stable Graves' hyperthyroidism, was used to find distinguishing TCR V-J signatures. Whether ophthalmopathy could be predicted prospectively was tested in an independent validation cohort made up of 18 to 20 hyperthyroidism patients plus 17 patients who later progressed to ophthalmopathy. The 85 to 100 discovery patients were randomly split 7:3 into training and test sets. In addition, the study compared T-cell repertoires in thyroid tissue and in blood from five or six Graves' hyperthyroidism patients. After blood sampling, hyperthyroidism patients were treated with methimazole at a starting dose of 30 mg daily, and ophthalmopathy patients were treated with high-dose intravenous methylprednisolone. The paper reports TCR Vbeta CDR3 sequencing of about 140 peripheral blood samples: some 41 ophthalmopathy, about 75 hyperthyroidism and around 17 progressor patients.

Study-wide findings and limitations: In validation, progression to ophthalmopathy was predicted by the model with around 71% sensitivity and about 72% specificity, a median of around 5.9 months before onset. A model built on a 13 V-J signature distinguished ophthalmopathy from stable hyperthyroidism, reaching 87.88% sensitivity and approximately 83% specificity in cross-validation and 80%/75% in testing. Sample size was not statistically predetermined, and investigators were not blinded to group allocation. Blood samples also contained most of the expanded thyroid clonotypes (frequency above 0.001), which suggests that blood repertoires may reflect thyroid immune responses.

TCR beta CDR3 regions were amplified from RNA transcripts. The first round of RT-PCR for the TCR CDR3 was performed with the HTBI primer set and the Qiagen OneStep RT-PCR kit. Libraries were constructed in a second round of multiplex PCR, after which size selection and purification were performed. Libraries were sequenced paired-end with 100 bp reads on an Illumina HiSeq2000. The paper's data handling went like this. SOAPnuke was used to process the raw data, with reads discarded if the reads contained adapters or uncalled bases, had a mean Phred below 15, or lacked an exact constant-primer or identifier match. COPE v1.2.5 was used to merge the high-quality paired reads, and each unique nucleotide sequence was defined as a clonotype. Clonotypes were aligned to IMGT TRBV, TRBD and TRBJ reference segments using MiTCR v1.1. The analysis was restricted to V-J combinations with a frequency above 0.0001, which together covered 99.2% of the repertoires. A TCS score was defined as the ratio of F50 (clonal expansion) to E x V (chaos), with BLOSUM62-based TCRdist applied between CDR3 peptides within each V-J. Welch's t-statistics and random forest reduced around 520 V-J features to under 15, which were used in a naive Bayes classifier (R e1071). The Morisita-Horn index was used to measure how similar the thyroid and blood repertoires were. TCRdb itself trimmed the public reads at Q25 with fastp, ran MiXCR and retained productive beta chains. Each record represents a unique CDR3 protein, reported with the most common genes and DNA among its rows. TCRdb's processing, not the authors', yielded these V and J calls. The sample includes around 100,000 distinct CDR3 sequences, with roughly 50% observed a single time. Roughly 24% of the sample is in the top ten clones.

CDR1 and CDR2 are drawn from the germline V gene (reference sequence): DFQATT, SNEGSKA. The germline V end is reduced by 0 bases and the J end by 4 bases; junction bases left unmatched: 7. The CDR3 runs 15 residues from the cysteine to the phenylalanine. Here the CDR3 DNA is all that survives: 45 bases in frame from base 1. Stable Graves' hyperthyroidism was defined as no progression to ophthalmopathy during 18 months of follow-up. Hyperthyroidism patients were newly diagnosed, had a disease duration of under 2 months, and were aged 18 to 65 years. Patients with uncontrolled infections, other autoimmune diseases, pregnancy or lactation were excluded. Clinical symptoms, serum thyroxine and TRAb, thyroid ultrasound, and orbital computed tomography formed the basis for the diagnoses. PBMCs were isolated from 10 ml of fresh peripheral blood by Ficoll-Paque density gradient centrifugation. Trizol reagent was used to extract total RNA, and RNA quality was then checked on an Agilent 2100 Bioanalyzer.

The sequencing input was blood. The rearranged segments are TRBV20-1 and TRBJ2-7, with 9 bases aligning to TRBD2. This sequence originates from a man aged 35-49 years with Graves' hyperthyroidism. The CDR3 protein sequence reads: CSARDPPSGKYEQYF. The DNA sequence is given as TGCAGTGCTAGAGATCCCCCTAGCGGGAAATACGAGCAGTACTTC.